These 7 T cell receptor beta chains were sequenced from one sample in a study of PD-1 blockade in classical Hodgkin lymphoma. TCRdb's table, derived via immunoSEQ multiplex PCR, lists solely in-frame clones and lacks some. The sample comprises around 100,000 clones, around nine tenths of which are singletons, and around 6.6% rests with the top ten. Every patient relapsed after autologous stem cell transplantation, and brentuximab vedotin exposure varied. This material consisted of peripheral blood mononuclear cells (PBMCs), taken before the second cycle of nivolumab. Receptor source: a human donor with classical Hodgkin lymphoma.

The rearrangement uses TRBV6-5 and TRBJ1-3; D is possibly TRBD1 (5 bases). Germline-derived CDR1 and CDR2 are MNHEY and SVGAGI. The length of the CDR3 is 15 residues. The V end lost 4 bases, the J end lost 3 bases, and 13 bases lay between the germline ends. The CDR3 sequence is CASSSPGGSGNTIYF. The CDR3 DNA reads TGTGCCAGCAGTTCCCCGGGGGGAAGTGGAAACACCATATATTTT.

The J gene is TRBJ1-5, the V gene TRBV28; 9 bases are a match to TRBD1. Germline assignment: CDR1 MDHEN and CDR2 SYDVKM. The V gene end was trimmed by 2 bases and the J gene end by 0 bases; junction bases not matched to a gene: 8. CDR3 size: 18 residues. Here the CDR3 reads CASSLRDREVYSNQPQHF. As DNA, the CDR3 is TGTGCCAGCAGTTTACGGGACAGGGAAGTATATAGCAATCAGCCCCAGCATTTT.

The rearrangement joins TRBV7-9 to TRBJ2-3; D is undetermined. Germline-derived CDR1 and CDR2 are SEHNR and FQNEAQ (reference sequence). The germline V and J ends were trimmed by 1 base and 5 bases, with 7 bases remaining between them. The CDR3 has 13 amino acids. This CDR3 is CASSLVSVDTQYF. As DNA, the CDR3 is TGTGCCAGCAGCTTAGTCTCGGTAGATACGCAGTATTTT.

This chain uses TRBV19 with TRBJ2-1; 9 bases are a match to TRBD2. CDR3 length: 16 residues. The V gene end was trimmed by 5 bases and the J gene end by 4 bases; junction bases not matched to a gene: 9. Germline-derived CDR1 and CDR2 are LNHDA and SQIVND (reference sequence). CDR3 DNA: TGTGCCAGTAGTCCCTCTCAGCGGGGGGCGTACAATGAGCAGTTCTTC. Translating gives CASSPSQRGAYNEQFF.

The chain carries TRBV6-1 and TRBJ2-2, with TRBD1 identical over 7 bases. The V and J ends lost 3 bases and 4 bases, in that order; junction bases with no gene match: 5. The CDR3 consists of 15 residues. Per the germline V gene, CDR1 is MNHNS and CDR2 is SASEGT. CDR3 sequence: CASSDPYRGTGELFF. The CDR3 bases are TGTGCCAGCAGTGATCCCTACAGGGGCACCGGGGAGCTGTTTTTT.

This chain uses TRBV29-1 with TRBJ2-5; D is unresolved. The CDR3 runs to 12 residues. Trimming removed 6 bases at V and 5 bases at J, with 13 bases between. Germline V gives CDR1 SQVTM, CDR2 ANQGSEA. This CDR3 reads CSVTTSRETQYF. CDR3 bases: TGCAGCGTAACAACATCGAGGGAGACCCAGTACTTC. The full variable domain, completed using reference TRBV29-1 and TRBJ2-5, is SAVISQKPSRDICQRGTSLTIQCQVDSQVTMMFWYRQQPGQSLTLIATANQGSEATYESGFVIDKFPISRPNLTFSTLTVSNMSPEDSSIYLCSVTTSRETQYFGPGTRLLVL.

This chain links TRBV5-1 with TRBJ1-6; TRBD1 matches 10 bases. V was clipped by 3 bases and J by 0 bases; unmatched bases: 9. Germline lookup yields CDR1 SGHRS and CDR2 YFSETQ. The CDR3 is made up of 19 amino acids. CDR3 in amino acids: CASSSLPGQGSSYNSPLHF. The CDR3 coding sequence is TGCGCCAGCAGCTCCCTACCGGGACAGGGGAGCTCCTATAATTCACCCCTCCACTTT.